Each of the 13 T cell receptor beta chains below was sequenced from the same sample in a study of read filtering for tumor transcriptome and immune sequencing (TCRdb year 2020). Instrument on record: Illumina HiSeq 4000. The Immunoverse kit was used to build TCR libraries from about 430 ng RNA, with molecular barcoded adaptors covering alpha/delta and beta/gamma chains. TCRdb passed the public sequencing reads through fastp at Q25 and MiXCR, retaining productive beta sequences. For every CDR3 protein sequence, its rows merge into one entry that carries the most common genes and DNA. The sample profile shows tens of thousands of distinct CDR3 sequences; about 18% of them were found once. The ten top clones hold 16% of the sample. Material: a population of CD138-negative cells sorted from bone marrow. The cell subset or site label here, explained by the study, means: bone marrow mononuclear cells depleted of CD138+ plasma/myeloma cells by negative magnetic selection. These receptors originate from a donor aged 40 or older with multiple myeloma.

This clonotype showed up many times. The chain joins TRBV6-1 to TRBJ1-1, with D uncertain. The CDR3 spans 14 residues. V lost 1 base to trimming and J lost 6 bases, with 12 bases between them. Germline CDR1 reads MNHNS; CDR2 reads SASEGT. The CDR3 loop reads CASSEGAANPEAFF. The CDR3 nucleotides are TGTGCCAGCAGTGAAGGGGCGGCCAACCCTGAAGCTTTCTTT.

Ten or more counts support this clonotype. This chain connects TRBV4-1 to TRBJ2-1, with D perhaps matching TRBD2 (6 bases). With 3 bases removed from V and 6 bases from J, the gap between germline ends came to 27 bases. Germline CDR1 reads MGHRA; CDR2 reads YSYEKL. The CDR3 runs to 19 residues. This CDR3 reads CASSHIFAGTDRQGNEQFF. CDR3 DNA: TGCGCCAGCAGCCATATTTTCGCGGGGACTGACCGTCAGGGCAATGAGCAGTTCTTC.

Many counts were recorded for this clonotype. The J gene is TRBJ2-5, the V gene TRBV12-3 or TRBV12-4; D not resolved. The ends were cut back, 8 bases at V and 1 base at J, with 17 bases in the middle. The CDR3 is 15 amino acids. The CDR3 protein is CASSNKGLSQETQYF. CDR3 DNA: TGTGCCAGCTCCAATAAGGGCCTCAGCCAAGAGACCCAGTACTTC.

This clonotype was counted ten times or more. The V call is TRBV20-1, the J call TRBJ2-7; D gene uncertain. Trimming took off 5 bases at V and 6 bases at J, with 8 bases between the two ends. The CDR3 totals 10 residues. Germline V gene lookup returns CDR1 DFQATT and CDR2 SNEGSKA (reference sequence). CDR3 residues: CSAAPVEQYF. Here the CDR3 DNA reads TGCAGTGCTGCCCCCGTCGAGCAGTACTTC.

This chain uses TRBV24-1 with TRBJ1-2; 7 bases match TRBD1. This CDR3 is 15 amino acids long. Per the germline V gene, CDR1 is KGHDR and CDR2 is SFDVKD. The V and J ends lost 4 bases and 8 bases, in that order; junction bases with no gene match: 12. As DNA, the CDR3 is TGTGCCACCAGTGACCCGTCAGACAGGGATGACGGCTACACCTTC. Residues: CATSDPSDRDDGYTF.

Of note for this clonotype: This sequence may be a read error, since a much larger clone differs from it by one base. The V gene is TRBV7-9, the J gene TRBJ2-7; D call uncertain. Trimming took 3 bases from V and 7 from J, leaving 13 bases between them. The germline V gene encodes CDR1 SEHNR and CDR2 FQNEAQ (reference sequence). The CDR3 is made up of 13 amino acids. The CDR3 here is CASSLAQKLEQYF. CDR3 nucleotide sequence: TGTGCCAGCAGCTTGGCCCAAAAACTGGAGCAGTACTTC.

Sample share makes this clonotype medium-sized. The chain links TRBV5-1 to TRBJ2-1, with unresolved D. The germline gives CDR1 SGHRS, CDR2 YFSETQ. The CDR3 totals 16 residues. V lost 4 bases and J 0 bases, leaving 14 bases between the germline ends. Here the CDR3 DNA reads TGCGCCAGCAGCCCACAACCTGGAAGCTCCTACAATGAGCAGTTCTTC. Protein: CASSPQPGSSYNEQFF. Looking up the rest from reference TRBV5-1 and TRBJ2-1 gives the full variable domain: KAGVTQTPRYLIKTRGQQVTLSCSPISGHRSVSWYQQTPGQGLQFLFEYFSETQRNKGNFPGRFSGRQFSNSRSEMNVSTLELGDSALYLCASSPQPGSSYNEQFFGPGTRLTVL.

This clonotype was counted once. A much larger clone lies a single base off, so this may be a read error. The rearrangement links TRBV10-3 to TRBJ2-5; D might be TRBD1 or TRBD2, each matching 5 bases. CDR3 length: 13 residues. CDR1 ENHRY and CDR2 SYGVKD come from the germline V gene. Deletions cut 4 bases from V and 4 bases from J, with 10 bases between. The CDR3 spells CAISVTRGETQYF. In DNA, the CDR3 is TGTGCCATCAGTGTGACGAGGGGAGAGACCCAGTACTTC.

This clonotype was counted ten times or more. V and J are TRBV21-1 and TRBJ2-6; the table calls TRBD2, which could not be checked here. TRBV21-1 is assigned pseudogene status. This CDR3 is 19 amino acids long. CDR3 bases: TGTGCCAGCAGCCTAAAGGGACCGGGACTAACCTCTGGGGCCAACGTCCTGACTTTC. Its translation is CASSLKGPGLTSGANVLTF.

At least ten counts were recorded for this clonotype. V gene TRBV19 combines with J gene TRBJ2-2, with 8 nucleotides matching TRBD1. The junction had 4 bases not matched to a gene; V was cut back by 5 bases and J by 5 bases. The CDR3 contains 14 residues. CDR1 is LNHDA and CDR2 is SQIVND in the germline V gene (reference sequence). The CDR3 protein is CASSSGGLTGELFF. CDR3 coding DNA: TGTGCCAGTAGTTCAGGGGGCCTGACCGGGGAGCTGTTTTTT.

This clonotype occurred many times. The gene calls are TRBV5-5 and TRBJ2-3; D assignment may be TRBD1 or TRBD2 (6 bases each). Per the germline V gene, CDR1 is SGHKS and CDR2 is YYEKEE (reference sequence). This CDR3 contains 14 residues. V lost 1 base and J 4 bases, leaving 10 bases between the germline ends. CDR3 DNA sequence: TGTGCCAGCAGCTTGAGGGGGGCTTCAGATACGCAGTATTTT. It is translated as CASSLRGASDTQYF.

This clonotype was seen at least ten times. The chain recombines TRBV5-6 with TRBJ1-4; no firm D call. The V gene's germline CDR1 is SGHDT and CDR2 YYEEEE. The V end was cut by 0 bases, the J end by 17 bases, with 14 bases between. CDR3 length: 12 amino acids. This CDR3 reads CASSLAPGSQFF. In DNA, the CDR3 is TGTGCCAGCAGCTTGGCTCCGGGTTCGCAATTTTTT.

This clonotype was detected many times. The chain combines TRBV20-1 with TRBJ2-7; 7 bases line up with TRBD2. CDR1 and CDR2 (germline): DFQATT, SNEGSKA (reference sequence). There are 13 residues in the CDR3. Germline trimming cut 4 bases from V and 2 bases from J; bases unmatched to any gene: 5. CDR3 residues: CSAMRAGTYEQYF. The CDR3 DNA reads TGCAGTGCTATGAGAGCGGGGACCTACGAGCAGTACTTC.